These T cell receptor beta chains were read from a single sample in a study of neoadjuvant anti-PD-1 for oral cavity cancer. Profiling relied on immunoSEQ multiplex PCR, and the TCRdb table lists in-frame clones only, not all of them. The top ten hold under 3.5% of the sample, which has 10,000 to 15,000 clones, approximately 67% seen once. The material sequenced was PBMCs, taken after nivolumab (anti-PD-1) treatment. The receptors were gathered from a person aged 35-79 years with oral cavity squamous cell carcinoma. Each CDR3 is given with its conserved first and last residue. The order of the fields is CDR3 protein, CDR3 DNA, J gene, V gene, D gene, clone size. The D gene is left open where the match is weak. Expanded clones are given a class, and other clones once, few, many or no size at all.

CDR3 protein: CASSVSAGQPQHF
CDR3 DNA: TGTGCCAGCAGCGTTTCTGCGGGTCAGCCCCAGCATTTT
J gene: TRBJ1-5
V gene: TRBV9
D gene: .
clone size: few

CDR3 protein: CASRPLAREWNTIYF
CDR3 DNA: TGTGCCAGCAGACCCTTAGCCAGGGAGTGGAACACCATATATTTT
J gene: TRBJ1-3
V gene: TRBV6-5
D gene: .
clone size: .

CDR3 protein: CAISVEGQDDTEAFF
CDR3 DNA: TGTGCCATCAGTGTTGAAGGACAGGACGACACTGAAGCTTTCTTT
J gene: TRBJ1-1
V gene: TRBV10-3
D gene: TRBD1
clone size: .

CDR3 protein: CASSLGSSDNEQFF
CDR3 DNA: TGCGCCAGCAGCTTGGGGAGTAGCGACAATGAGCAGTTCTTC
J gene: TRBJ2-1
V gene: TRBV5-1
D gene: .
clone size: .

CDR3 protein: CAISPSDTGELFF
CDR3 DNA: TGTGCCATCAGTCCGTCGGACACCGGGGAGCTGTTTTTT
J gene: TRBJ2-2
V gene: TRBV10-3
D gene: .
clone size: few

CDR3 protein: CAAGTGETQYF
CDR3 DNA: TGTGCGGCCGGGACAGGGGAGACCCAGTACTTC
J gene: TRBJ2-5
V gene: TRBV19
D gene: TRBD1
clone size: .

CDR3 protein: CASSPQDSSLGELFF
CDR3 DNA: TGTGCCAGCAGCCCCCAAGACAGTAGTCTCGGGGAGCTGTTTTTT
J gene: TRBJ2-2
V gene: TRBV7-2
D gene: .
clone size: .

CDR3 protein: CASSFPGVTEAFF
CDR3 DNA: TGTGCCAGCAGCTTTCCGGGGGTCACTGAAGCTTTCTTT
J gene: TRBJ1-1
V gene: TRBV5-4
D gene: .
clone size: .

CDR3 protein: CASSQEAAGAYNEQFF
CDR3 DNA: TGTGCCAGCAGCCAAGAGGCAGCGGGAGCCTACAATGAGCAGTTCTTC
J gene: TRBJ2-1
V gene: TRBV4-2
D gene: TRBD2
clone size: .

CDR3 protein: CASSPIRGGTEAFF
CDR3 DNA: TGTGCCAGCAGCCCAATCAGGGGGGGGACTGAAGCTTTCTTT
J gene: TRBJ1-1
V gene: TRBV7-8
D gene: TRBD1
clone size: .

CDR3 protein: CASSRLSGGNEKLFF
CDR3 DNA: TGCGCCAGCAGCCGACTATCAGGGGGTAATGAAAAACTGTTTTTT
J gene: TRBJ1-4
V gene: TRBV4-1
D gene: TRBD1
clone size: .

CDR3 protein: CATYRGDRFNTEAFF
CDR3 DNA: TGTGCCACCTACCGGGGGGACAGGTTTAACACTGAAGCTTTCTTT
J gene: TRBJ1-1
V gene: TRBV28
D gene: TRBD1
clone size: .

CDR3 protein: CASSSSGGRYEQYF
CDR3 DNA: TGTGCCAGCAGCTCTAGCGGGGGTCGGTACGAGCAGTACTTC
J gene: TRBJ2-7
V gene: TRBV27
D gene: TRBD2
clone size: .

CDR3 protein: CAWSKGLAGGTYNEQFF
CDR3 DNA: TGTGCCTGGAGCAAGGGACTAGCGGGAGGCACCTACAATGAGCAGTTCTTC
J gene: TRBJ2-1
V gene: TRBV30
D gene: TRBD2
clone size: .

CDR3 protein: CSVSPGPSYEQYF
CDR3 DNA: TGCAGCGTTTCACCGGGACCGAGCTACGAGCAGTACTTC
J gene: TRBJ2-7
V gene: TRBV29-1
D gene: .
clone size: .

CDR3 protein: CASERDGPNQPQHF
CDR3 DNA: TGTGCCAGCGAGAGGGACGGCCCCAATCAGCCCCAGCATTTT
J gene: TRBJ1-5
V gene: TRBV28
D gene: .
clone size: .

CDR3 protein: CASSEALGGRATDTQYF
CDR3 DNA: TGTGCCAGCAGTGAAGCGCTGGGGGGGAGGGCAACAGATACGCAGTATTTT
J gene: TRBJ2-3
V gene: TRBV6-1
D gene: TRBD2
clone size: .

CDR3 protein: CASSSSGSTGNEQFF
CDR3 DNA: TGCGCCAGCAGTTCTAGCGGGAGTACGGGCAATGAGCAGTTCTTC
J gene: TRBJ2-1
V gene: TRBV5-1
D gene: TRBD2
clone size: .

CDR3 protein: CASSLETGVETQYF
CDR3 DNA: TGCGCCAGCAGCTTGGAGACAGGGGTCGAGACCCAGTACTTC
J gene: TRBJ2-5
V gene: TRBV5-1
D gene: TRBD1
clone size: .

CDR3 protein: CASSSPGLARGGEQFF
CDR3 DNA: TGTGCCAGCAGTTCCCCGGGACTAGCGCGCGGGGGTGAGCAGTTCTTC
J gene: TRBJ2-1
V gene: TRBV28
D gene: TRBD2
clone size: few

CDR3 protein: CASSDTLAGGNEQFF
CDR3 DNA: TGTGCCAGCAGTGATACACTAGCGGGAGGCAATGAGCAGTTCTTC
J gene: TRBJ2-1
V gene: TRBV6-4
D gene: TRBD2
clone size: .

CDR3 protein: CASTLAPAGAPDTEAFF
CDR3 DNA: TGTGCCAGCACCCTTGCCCCGGCAGGGGCCCCTGACACTGAAGCTTTCTTT
J gene: TRBJ1-1
V gene: TRBV2
D gene: .
clone size: few

CDR3 protein: CASRPIHRDRMETQYF
CDR3 DNA: TGTGCCAGCAGACCAATTCACCGGGACAGAATGGAGACCCAGTACTTC
J gene: TRBJ2-5
V gene: TRBV7-8
D gene: TRBD1
clone size: .

CDR3 protein: CASTPSSRFEQYF
CDR3 DNA: TGTGCCAGCACCCCCTCCTCAAGATTCGAGCAGTACTTC
J gene: TRBJ2-7
V gene: TRBV5-5
D gene: .
clone size: .

CDR3 protein: CASSIHRGSDYGYTF
CDR3 DNA: TGTGCCAGTAGTATTCACAGGGGAAGCGACTATGGCTACACCTTC
J gene: TRBJ1-2
V gene: TRBV19
D gene: TRBD1
clone size: .

CDR3 protein: CASSLGDRGPRAFF
CDR3 DNA: TGTGCCAGCAGTTTGGGGGACAGGGGGCCGCGAGCTTTCTTT
J gene: TRBJ1-1
V gene: TRBV28
D gene: TRBD1
clone size: few

CDR3 protein: CASSQGQGVYEQYF
CDR3 DNA: TGCGCCAGCAGCCAGGGACAGGGAGTCTACGAGCAGTACTTC
J gene: TRBJ2-7
V gene: TRBV5-1
D gene: TRBD1
clone size: few

CDR3 protein: CASGTSGAGELFF
CDR3 DNA: TGTGCCAGCGGAACCAGCGGGGCCGGGGAGCTGTTTTTT
J gene: TRBJ2-2
V gene: TRBV6-6
D gene: TRBD2
clone size: .

CDR3 protein: CAISESGTDINTIYF
CDR3 DNA: TGTGCCATCAGTGAGTCCGGGACAGACATAAACACCATATATTTT
J gene: TRBJ1-3
V gene: TRBV10-3
D gene: TRBD1
clone size: .

CDR3 protein: CASSRLVADTQYF
CDR3 DNA: TGTGCCAGCAGTCGACTAGTTGCAGATACGCAGTATTTT
J gene: TRBJ2-3
V gene: TRBV2
D gene: .
clone size: once

CDR3 protein: CASSPGLTDGYTF
CDR3 DNA: TGTGCCAGCTCACCGGGGCTTACGGATGGCTACACCTTC
J gene: TRBJ1-2
V gene: TRBV18
D gene: .
clone size: .

CDR3 protein: CASSDSVKGANVLTF
CDR3 DNA: TGTGCCAGCAGTGACTCAGTAAAGGGGGCCAACGTCCTGACTTTC
J gene: TRBJ2-6
V gene: TRBV6-4
D gene: .
clone size: .

CDR3 protein: CASSEASGMGTGELFF
CDR3 DNA: TGTGCCAGCAGTGAAGCTAGCGGCATGGGGACCGGGGAGCTGTTTTTT
J gene: TRBJ2-2
V gene: TRBV6-1
D gene: .
clone size: .

CDR3 protein: CASSTSSATSYEQYF
CDR3 DNA: TGTGCCAGTAGTACCTCTAGCGCCACCTCCTACGAGCAGTACTTC
J gene: TRBJ2-7
V gene: TRBV19
D gene: .
clone size: .

CDR3 protein: CSVDAGAYEQYF
CDR3 DNA: TGCAGCGTTGACGCAGGGGCCTACGAGCAGTACTTC
J gene: TRBJ2-7
V gene: TRBV29-1
D gene: .
clone size: .

CDR3 protein: CASSLGGQGTGELFF
CDR3 DNA: TGTGCTAGCAGCTTGGGCGGACAGGGCACCGGGGAGCTGTTTTTT
J gene: TRBJ2-2
V gene: TRBV7-7
D gene: TRBD1
clone size: .

CDR3 protein: CASIHERVANYGYTF
CDR3 DNA: TGTGCCAGCATCCATGAAAGGGTGGCTAACTATGGCTACACCTTC
J gene: TRBJ1-2
V gene: TRBV5-8
D gene: .
clone size: .